Below, 29 T cell receptor beta chains from the same sample are listed, as sequenced in a study of cytomegalovirus exposure and HLA in healthy donors. PCR was performed using 60 Vbeta and 13 Jbeta primers. Method: immunoSEQ multiplex PCR; TCRdb's copy keeps in-frame clones and lacks some. This table has about 96,000 clones, roughly 79% appearing once. Sequencing input: PBMCs. Receptor source: a woman between 70 and 85 years old in good health and CMV-seropositive.

The V and J genes are TRBV7-8 and TRBJ2-3; perhaps TRBD1 as D (6 bases). V gave up 5 bases and J gave up 0 bases, with 12 bases separating them. CDR1 and CDR2 (germline): SGHVS, FQNEAQ. This CDR3 spans 15 amino acids. CDR3 amino acids: CASSLRQVSTDTQYF. CDR3 coding DNA: TGTGCCAGCAGCCTAAGACAGGTTAGCACAGATACGCAGTATTTT.

The chain recombines TRBV4-1 with TRBJ2-7, with D maybe TRBD2 (6 bases). Germline V gives CDR1 MGHRA, CDR2 YSYEKL. The CDR3 runs to 14 residues. Trimming removed 0 bases at V and 3 bases at J, with 9 bases between. CDR3 in amino acids: CASSQEEGNYEQYF. The CDR3 DNA reads as TGCGCCAGCAGCCAAGAGGAGGGGAACTACGAGCAGTACTTC.

V is TRBV4-1 and J is TRBJ1-2; D perhaps matches TRBD1 (5 bases). Between the trimmed V and J ends, which lost 1 base and 5 bases, there was a span of 20 bases. CDR3 size: 17 residues. CDR1 is MGHRA and CDR2 is YSYEKL in the germline V gene. In nucleotides, the CDR3 is TGCGCCAGCAGCCAAGTCCCACAGGACCTGTTCCCGTATGGCTACACCTTC. Translated, it gives CASSQVPQDLFPYGYTF.

The V and J genes are TRBV11-2 and TRBJ1-2, with D uncertain. Germline V gene sequence: CDR1 SGHAT, CDR2 FQNNGV. V shed 1 base and J shed 7 bases, with 13 bases lying between them. The CDR3 length is 14 residues. The DNA of the CDR3 is TGTGCCAGCAGCTTAGTGGCGGGAGGAGTTGGCTACACCTTC. As protein: CASSLVAGGVGYTF.

This clone was seen a single time. This sample includes further DNA sequences coding for the same CDR3. The chain couples TRBV27 to TRBJ2-6; 7 nucleotides match TRBD2. The V and J ends lost 6 bases and 3 bases, in that order; junction bases with no gene match: 11. CDR3 length: 17 amino acids. Looked up from germline, CDR1 is MNHEY and CDR2 is SMNVEV (reference sequence). The chain's CDR3 is CASSVDQRGSGANVLTF. The CDR3 DNA reads as TGTGCCAGCAGCGTAGACCAACGCGGGAGTGGGGCCAACGTCCTGACTTTC.

The chain carries TRBV6-1 and TRBJ2-1, with D possibly TRBD2 on 6 matching bases. Trimming removed 5 bases at V and 2 bases at J, with 7 bases between. The length of the CDR3 is 13 residues. Germline V CDR1 and CDR2: MNHNS, SASEGT. The CDR3 loop is CASSRGTYNEQFF. The CDR3, as DNA: TGTGCCAGCAGTCGGGGGACCTACAATGAGCAGTTCTTC.

The J gene is TRBJ2-7, the V gene TRBV11-2, with a tentative D call TRBD2 (6 bases). V shed 2 bases and J shed 2 bases, with 19 bases lying between them. Germline V gives CDR1 SGHAT, CDR2 FQNNGV. This CDR3 is built from 17 residues. The CDR3 nucleotides are TGTGCCAGCAGCTTATCTGGAGTGGCAGGGACTCCCTACGAGCAGTACTTC. Translated: CASSLSGVAGTPYEQYF.

This clone appeared once. V usage is TRBV27 and J usage is TRBJ2-1; tentatively, D is TRBD2 (5 bases). The germline V gene has CDR1 MNHEY and CDR2 SMNVEV (reference sequence). The CDR3 sequence is 14 residues long. The V end lost 3 bases, the J end lost 8 bases, and 14 bases lay between the germline ends. The DNA for the CDR3 is TGTGCCAGCAGTTTCCAGGCTGAGGGCGATGAGCAGTTCTTC. Translation gives CASSFQAEGDEQFF.

The V gene is TRBV6-5, the J gene TRBJ2-7; 9 bases line up with TRBD1. V shed 4 bases, J shed 5 bases, and the junction held 6 bases outside the gene matches. This CDR3 spans 14 amino acids. Germline-derived CDR1 and CDR2 are MNHEY and SVGAGI. The CDR3 here is CASSSRDRVHEQYF. The CDR3 coding sequence is TGTGCCAGCAGTTCTAGGGACAGGGTCCACGAGCAGTACTTC.

The rearrangement joins TRBV5-1 to TRBJ2-7; possible D gene TRBD2, 5 bases. This CDR3 is 15 amino acids long. Germline V lookup: CDR1 SGHRS, CDR2 YFSETQ. V lost 4 bases to trimming and J lost 0 bases, with 14 bases between them. The CDR3 DNA follows: TGCGCCAGCAGCCAACGCGGGTTAAGCTCCTACGAGCAGTACTTC. Amino acids: CASSQRGLSSYEQYF.

The V call is TRBV19, the J call TRBJ2-1; 8 positions agree with TRBD1. The germline CDR1 and CDR2 sequences are LNHDA and SQIVND (reference sequence). The CDR3 has 14 residues. J lost 7 bases, V lost 5 bases, and 7 bases had no gene match. This CDR3 reads CASSPSGTGNEQFF. The DNA of the CDR3 is TGTGCCAGTAGTCCATCCGGGACAGGTAATGAGCAGTTCTTC.

This chain links TRBV28 with TRBJ1-6, with 8 bases identical to TRBD1. The length of the CDR3 is 15 residues. CDR1 MDHEN and CDR2 SYDVKM come from the germline V gene. The junction had 10 bases not matched to a gene; V was cut back by 2 bases and J by 13 bases. The CDR3 spells CASSLSQGAFSPLHF. CDR3 coding DNA: TGTGCCAGCAGTTTAAGTCAGGGGGCATTTTCCCCCCTCCACTTT.

The chain employs TRBV11-2 and TRBJ2-4; 7 bases align to TRBD1. J lost 7 bases, V lost 3 bases, and 12 bases had no gene match. The CDR3 has 16 amino acids. Germline values: CDR1 SGHAT, CDR2 FQNNGV. CDR3 amino acids: CASSLTGLLSSNIQYF. The CDR3 DNA is TGTGCCAGCAGCTTGACAGGGTTGCTCTCCTCCAACATTCAGTACTTC.

The V gene is TRBV29-1, the J gene TRBJ2-3; 7 nucleotides line up with TRBD1. Germline CDR1 and CDR2: SQVTM and ANQGSEA. The V and J ends lost 7 bases and 8 bases, in that order; junction bases with no gene match: 15. CDR3 length: 14 residues. The CDR3 DNA sequence: TGCAGCGACACGACAGGGAATCGAGGTGGTACGCAGTATTTT. Protein sequence: CSDTTGNRGGTQYF.

The J gene is TRBJ2-7, the V gene TRBV28; TRBD1 matches at 7 bases. Per the germline V gene, CDR1 is MDHEN and CDR2 is SYDVKM. CDR3 length equals 15 residues. V dropped 7 bases and J dropped 3; count of bases not matched to a gene: 12. DNA for the CDR3: TGTGCCAGCAAGGGACAGCCCATCGACGGCTACGAGCAGTACTTC. Protein product: CASKGQPIDGYEQYF.

The gene calls are TRBV28 and TRBJ2-7; 7 nucleotides agree with TRBD2. Looked up from germline, CDR1 is MDHEN and CDR2 is SYDVKM. V was pared by 2 bases and J by 3 bases, with 4 bases of the junction left unmatched. The CDR3 contains 14 residues. The CDR3 DNA sequence: TGTGCCAGCAGTTTACAGCGGGGTAGCTACGAGCAGTACTTC. Translation: CASSLQRGSYEQYF.

This chain links TRBV9 with TRBJ2-3, with 10 bases identical to TRBD1. CDR3 length equals 15 residues. Trimming cost V 4 bases and J 2 bases; bases outside gene matches: 4. Germline CDR1 and CDR2: SGDLS and YYNGEE. DNA of the CDR3: TGTGCCAGCAGCACCGGGACAGGGGCCACAGATACGCAGTATTTT. This codes for CASSTGTGATDTQYF.

The chain recombines TRBV6-1 with TRBJ1-4; 8 bases are a match to TRBD1. The CDR3 totals 16 residues. V shed 3 bases, J shed 7 bases, and the junction held 10 bases outside the gene matches. Germline CDR1 and CDR2: MNHNS and SASEGT. Here the CDR3 DNA reads TGTGCCAGCAGTGATCACCGGACAGGGAGGGGTGAAAAACTGTTTTTT. Its translation: CASSDHRTGRGEKLFF.

V and J are TRBV5-6 and TRBJ1-5; D remains ambiguous. Germline CDR1 SGHDT, CDR2 YYEEEE. CDR3 length: 16 amino acids. V lost 0 bases to trimming and J lost 2 bases, with 12 bases between them. The CDR3, as DNA: TGTGCCAGCAGCTTGGCCAACGGGGTTCGCAATCAGCCCCAGCATTTT. As protein: CASSLANGVRNQPQHF.

The genes are TRBV15 and TRBJ1-4, with 8 bases aligning to TRBD1. Unmatched junction bases numbered 9, after V lost 1 base and J lost 8 bases. Per the germline V gene, CDR1 is LNHNV and CDR2 is YYDKDF (reference sequence). The length of the CDR3 is 16 residues. CDR3 nucleotides: TGTGCCACCAGCAGAGTTATTCAGGGGGCTGGGGAAAAACTGTTTTTT. This translates into CATSRVIQGAGEKLFF. Full variable domain (rest looked up from reference TRBV15 and TRBJ1-4): DAMVIQNPRYQVTQFGKPVTLSCSQTLNHNVMYWYQQKSSQAPKLLFHYYDKDFNNEADTPDNFQSRRPNTSFCFLDIRSPGLGDTAMYLCATSRVIQGAGEKLFFGSGTQLSVL.

The chain uses TRBV9 and TRBJ1-3; no definite D call. Trimming took 0 bases from V and 4 from J, leaving 11 bases between them. The CDR3 length is 15 residues. Germline V gene data show CDR1 as SGDLS and CDR2 as YYNGEE. The CDR3 loop is CASSVVGASGNTIYF. The CDR3 region has the DNA TGTGCCAGCAGCGTAGTGGGAGCTTCGGGAAACACCATATATTTT.

Details on this clone: One end of the junction is discordant with germline, which a read error may explain. J is TRBJ2-5 and V is TRBV18; tentatively, D is TRBD1 (6 bases). CDR1 is KGHSH and CDR2 is LQKENI in the germline V gene. This CDR3 region has 14 residues. In DNA, the CDR3 is TGTGCCAGCTCATCACCACAGGGTCCCCAGACCCAGTACTTC. It specifies CASSSPQGPQTQYF.

V usage is TRBV19 and J usage is TRBJ2-7, with D maybe TRBD2 (6 bases). The germline gives CDR1 LNHDA, CDR2 SQIVND (reference sequence). V was trimmed by 3 bases and J by 0 bases, leaving 9 bases between them. This CDR3 is built from 14 residues. The CDR3 loop reads CASSIGGNSYEQYF. CDR3 coding DNA: TGTGCCAGTAGTATCGGAGGGAACTCCTACGAGCAGTACTTC.

The rearrangement joins TRBV11-2 to TRBJ2-2, with TRBD1 matching over 7 bases. CDR1 and CDR2 from the germline V gene are SGHAT and FQNNGV. V lost 5 bases, J lost 11 bases, and 17 bases stayed unmatched. The CDR3 is made up of 16 amino acids. The CDR3 region is CASSVIRGQTTRELFF. CDR3 bases: TGTGCCAGCAGCGTAATTAGGGGACAGACCACCCGTGAGCTGTTTTTT.

J is TRBJ1-5 and V is TRBV6-6; 9 nucleotides line up with TRBD1. The germline gives CDR1 MNHNY, CDR2 SVGAGI (reference sequence). The V gene end was trimmed by 8 bases and the J gene end by 0 bases; junction bases not matched to a gene: 5. This CDR3 is 15 amino acids long. This CDR3 reads CASGMTGGSNQPQHF. CDR3 DNA: TGTGCCAGCGGGATGACAGGGGGTAGCAATCAGCCCCAGCATTTT.

In DNA form, the CDR3 reads TGTGCCTGGCTCCGAGGGAGCTCCTACAATGAGCAGTTCTTC. Protein product: CAWLRGSSYNEQFF. The chain recombines TRBV30 with TRBJ2-1; a weak D match, TRBD2 (5 bases). The CDR3 is 14 residues long. Germline loops: CDR1 GTSNPN, CDR2 SVGIG (reference sequence). Trimming took 5 bases from V and 0 from J, leaving 11 bases between them.

The chain has TRBV5-1 and TRBJ2-7; 8 bases align to TRBD1. Germline V gene data show CDR1 as SGHRS and CDR2 as YFSETQ. This CDR3 has 16 residues. V lost 3 bases and J lost 3; bases outside the gene matches: 11. The CDR3 spells CASSWGTGKTFYEQYF. DNA of the CDR3: TGCGCCAGCAGCTGGGGGACAGGTAAAACATTCTACGAGCAGTACTTC.

V and J are TRBV7-2 and TRBJ1-2, with a possible D match to TRBD1 (6 bases). Germline V gene data show CDR1 as SGHTA and CDR2 as FQGNSA. The CDR3 has 12 amino acids. The V end was cut by 4 bases, the J end by 4 bases, with 7 bases between. CDR3 in amino acids: CASSSDSYGYTF. The CDR3 coding sequence is TGTGCCAGCAGCTCGGACAGCTATGGCTACACCTTC.

The J gene is TRBJ2-1, the V gene TRBV11-2, with 14 bases that match TRBD2. With V trimmed by 5 bases and J by 10 bases, 13 bases remained unmatched. Germline CDR1 SGHAT, CDR2 FQNNGV. This CDR3 is built from 17 residues. CDR3 amino acids: CASSPLEGLAGVKEQFF. The CDR3 DNA is TGTGCCAGCAGCCCTTTGGAGGGACTAGCGGGGGTCAAAGAGCAGTTCTTC.